These 7 T cell receptor beta chains originate from one sample sequenced in a study of T cell clones after liver transplantation. TCRdb keeps only in-frame clones here, not all; method: immunoSEQ multiplex PCR. The sample records 15,000 to 20,000 clones, roughly nine tenths being singletons. Sequencing used CD8+ T cells from blood, obtained approximately 3.5 years after liver transplant. The source is a human patient who received a liver transplant. The T cells may partly be graft donor cells.

This sequence joins TRBV27 and TRBJ2-3; D is perhaps TRBD2 (6 bases). CDR3 length: 15 residues. CDR1 and CDR2 (germline): MNHEY, SMNVEV (reference sequence). Trimming cost V 3 bases and J 1 base, with 11 bases left between them. This CDR3 reads CASSLQDYRTDTQYF. The CDR3 DNA sequence: TGTGCCAGCAGTTTGCAGGACTACCGCACAGATACGCAGTATTTT.

This clone was seen only a few times. This chain connects TRBV11-2 to TRBJ2-7; the D is unclear. Trimming removed 1 base from V and 4 bases from J, with 5 bases in between. The CDR3 loop spans 12 amino acids. The germline V gene encodes CDR1 SGHAT and CDR2 FQNNGV. The CDR3 reads CASSLGRYEQYF. DNA for the CDR3: TGTGCCAGCAGCTTAGGAAGGTACGAGCAGTACTTC.

This rearrangement joins TRBV7-8 to TRBJ1-1; tentative D call: TRBD1 (5 bases). The germline gives CDR1 SGHVS, CDR2 FQNEAQ. The CDR3 sequence is 12 residues long. V was trimmed by 5 bases and J by 11 bases, leaving 15 bases between them. Written as DNA, the CDR3 is TGTGCCAGCAGCCCCGGGACCGCCGGGGCTTTCTTT. As protein: CASSPGTAGAFF.

This sequence joins TRBV5-4 and TRBJ2-7, with 7 positions matching TRBD2. In germline, CDR1 is SGHNT, CDR2 YYREEE (reference sequence). The CDR3 extends over 14 amino acids. V lost 3 bases to trimming and J lost 2 bases; unmatched junction nucleotides: 5. CDR3 protein: CASSSAGEPYEQYF. DNA of the CDR3: TGTGCCAGCAGCTCGGCGGGAGAACCCTACGAGCAGTACTTC.

This clone was counted a few times. The chain recombines TRBV11-3 with TRBJ2-2, with D unresolved. V gave up 2 bases and J gave up 7 bases, with 5 bases separating them. The CDR3 has 12 amino acids. Germline V lookup: CDR1 SGHNT, CDR2 YENEEA. The DNA for the CDR3 is TGTGCCAGCAGCTTATGGAGCGGGGAGCTGTTTTTT. It translates to CASSLWSGELFF. The whole variable domain, remainder taken from reference TRBV11-3 and TRBJ2-2, is EAGVVQSPRYKIIEKKQPVAFWCNPISGHNTLYWYLQNLGQGPELLIRYENEEAVDDSQLPKDRFSAERLKGVDSTLKIQPAELGDSAVYLCASSLWSGELFFGEGSRLTVL.

The chain recombines TRBV27 with TRBJ1-3; D gene ambiguous. CDR3 length equals 14 residues. From germline, CDR1 is MNHEY and CDR2 SMNVEV (reference sequence). The ends were cut back, 5 bases at V and 0 bases at J, with 8 bases in the middle. CDR3 sequence reads: CASSPWGSGNTIYF. CDR3 sequence (DNA): TGTGCCAGCAGTCCGTGGGGCTCTGGAAACACCATATATTTT.

Written as DNA, the CDR3 is TGTGCCAGCAGCCAAGAAATACTACTGGACAGGGCGAACACCGGGGAGCTGTTTTTT. This sequence encodes CASSQEILLDRANTGELFF. The chain employs TRBV14 and TRBJ2-2; 8 bases agree with TRBD1. The CDR3 contains 19 residues. Trimming cost V 0 bases and J 0 bases; bases outside gene matches: 9. Germline loops: CDR1 SGHDN, CDR2 FVKESK.